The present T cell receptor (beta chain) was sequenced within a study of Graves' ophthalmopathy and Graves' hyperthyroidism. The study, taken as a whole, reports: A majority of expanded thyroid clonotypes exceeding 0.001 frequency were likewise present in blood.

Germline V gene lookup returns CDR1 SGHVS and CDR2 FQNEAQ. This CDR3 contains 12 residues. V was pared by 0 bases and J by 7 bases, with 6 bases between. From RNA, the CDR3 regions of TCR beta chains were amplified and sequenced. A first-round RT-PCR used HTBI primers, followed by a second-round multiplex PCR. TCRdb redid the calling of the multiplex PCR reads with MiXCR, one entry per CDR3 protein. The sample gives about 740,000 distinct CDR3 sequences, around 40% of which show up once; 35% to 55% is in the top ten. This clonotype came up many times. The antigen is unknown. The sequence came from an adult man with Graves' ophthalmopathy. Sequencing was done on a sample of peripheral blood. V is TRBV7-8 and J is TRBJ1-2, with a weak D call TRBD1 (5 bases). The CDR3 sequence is CASSLAGGGYTF. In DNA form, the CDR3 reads TGTGCCAGCAGCTTAGCGGGGGGTGGCTACACCTTC.